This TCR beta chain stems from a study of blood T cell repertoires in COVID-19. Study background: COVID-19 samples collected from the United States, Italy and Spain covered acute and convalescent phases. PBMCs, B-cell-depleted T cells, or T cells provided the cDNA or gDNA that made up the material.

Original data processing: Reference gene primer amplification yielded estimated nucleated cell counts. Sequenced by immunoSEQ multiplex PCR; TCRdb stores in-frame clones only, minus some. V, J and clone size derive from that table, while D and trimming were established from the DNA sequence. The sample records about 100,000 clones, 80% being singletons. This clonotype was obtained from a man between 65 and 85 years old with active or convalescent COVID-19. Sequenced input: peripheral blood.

DNA for the CDR3: TGTGCCAGCAGTGAAGCCCAAACAGGCTTAGTTCTGGGAGGCTACACCTTC. This codes for CASSEAQTGLVLGGYTF. V gene TRBV2 combines with J gene TRBJ1-2, with D possibly matching TRBD1 (5 bases). Trimming cost V 0 bases and J 8 bases, with 22 bases left between them. Germline values: CDR1 SNHLY, CDR2 FYNNEI. The CDR3 contains 17 residues.